Given below is one T cell receptor (beta chain) in context. The sample comes from a study of T cell responses to AZD1222 COVID-19 vaccine. Repertoires were generated with immunoSEQ multiplex PCR, while TCRdb's copy carries only in-frame clones and drops some. The table records about 100,000 clones, more than 75% of them present only once. The J segment lost 3 bases and the V segment lost 4 bases, leaving 8 bases of the junction unmatched. This CDR3 spans 16 amino acids. Germline V gene data show CDR1 as SGHRS and CDR2 as YFSETQ. The clonotype comes from an adult in good health. The specimen was peripheral blood, collected on day 0 of AZD1222 vaccination. This sequence joins TRBV5-1 and TRBJ2-3; 10 bases are shared with TRBD2. The CDR3 DNA reads as TGCGCCAGCAGCAGCGGGACTAGCGTCGGTACAGATACGCAGTATTTT. Its translation is CASSSGTSVGTDTQYF.